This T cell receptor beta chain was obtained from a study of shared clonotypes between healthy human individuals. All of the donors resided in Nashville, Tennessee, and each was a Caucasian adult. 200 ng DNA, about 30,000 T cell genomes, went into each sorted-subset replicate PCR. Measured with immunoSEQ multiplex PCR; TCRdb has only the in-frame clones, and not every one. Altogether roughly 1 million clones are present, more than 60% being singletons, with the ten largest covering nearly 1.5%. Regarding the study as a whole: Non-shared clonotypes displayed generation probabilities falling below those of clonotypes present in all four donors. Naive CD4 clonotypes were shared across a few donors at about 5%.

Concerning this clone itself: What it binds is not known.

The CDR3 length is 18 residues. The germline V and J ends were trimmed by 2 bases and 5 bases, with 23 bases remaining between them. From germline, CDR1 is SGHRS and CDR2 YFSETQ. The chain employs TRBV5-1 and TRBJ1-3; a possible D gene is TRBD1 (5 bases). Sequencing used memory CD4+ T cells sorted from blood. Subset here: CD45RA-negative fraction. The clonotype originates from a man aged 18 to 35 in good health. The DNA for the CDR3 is TGCGCCAGCAGCTTAGCTCCTCCGGGGGAAAGACCGAGAAACACCATATATTTT. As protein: CASSLAPPGERPRNTIYF.